Described below is a single TCR beta chain sequence and its context. Its matching antigen is unknown. These data originate in a study of chemoradiotherapy in HPV16-positive cancers. Points from the study as a whole: During treatment, candidate HPV-specific clones and E7-related motifs expanded in tumor. Better recurrence-free survival went with HPV-responsive T-cell expansion in HPV16-positive patients. The functional HPV-specific definition rests on just two HPV16-positive patients.

Profiling relied on immunoSEQ multiplex PCR, and the TCRdb table lists in-frame clones only, not all of them. Altogether about 53,000 clones are present, more than 90% being singletons, with the ten largest covering around 3.5%. The V end lost 7 bases, the J end lost 1 base, and 19 bases lay between the germline ends. The CDR3 sequence is 16 residues long. Germline V CDR1 and CDR2: LNHDA, SQIVND (reference sequence). The receptor comes from a human donor with HPV-associated anogenital cancer. Material: blood, obtained from a patient who underwent chemoradiotherapy. The V gene is TRBV19, the J gene TRBJ1-1, with TRBD1 as a possible D gene (6 bases). CDR3 sequence reads: CASTTHGRGANTEAFF. DNA of the CDR3: TGTGCCAGTACCACGCACGGACGGGGGGCGAACACTGAAGCTTTCTTT.